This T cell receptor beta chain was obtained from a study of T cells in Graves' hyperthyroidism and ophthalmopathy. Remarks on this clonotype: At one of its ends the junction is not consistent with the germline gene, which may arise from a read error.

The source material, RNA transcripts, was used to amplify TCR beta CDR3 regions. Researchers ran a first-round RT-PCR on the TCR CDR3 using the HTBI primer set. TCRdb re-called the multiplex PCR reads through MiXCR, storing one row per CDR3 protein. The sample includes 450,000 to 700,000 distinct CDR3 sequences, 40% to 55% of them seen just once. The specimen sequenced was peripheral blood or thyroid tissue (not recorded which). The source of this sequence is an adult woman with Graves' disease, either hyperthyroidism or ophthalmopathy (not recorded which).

CDR3 nucleotide sequence: TGCGCCAGCAGCCTCGGACAGGGGGCTTCGGGGGCCAACGTCCTGACTTTC. This gives the protein CASSLGQGASGANVLTF. V gene TRBV7-2 combines with J gene TRBJ2-6, with 11 bases that match TRBD1. CDR1 and CDR2 (germline): SGHTA, FQGNSA. This CDR3 has 17 amino acids.